This entry is about one T cell receptor beta chain. This sample stems from a study of cytomegalovirus exposure and HLA in healthy donors. The primer mix had 60 Vbeta and 13 Jbeta primers. The assay was immunoSEQ multiplex PCR, and TCRdb's table has in-frame clones only and misses some. The table records approximately 120,000 clones, 15% to 20% of them present only once. The V end was cut by 5 bases, the J end by 5 bases, with 10 bases between. Germline lookup yields CDR1 SGHTA and CDR2 FQGNSA. CDR3 size: 13 residues. Sequencing input: PBMCs. This TCR was recovered from a female donor in good health and CMV-seropositive. This chain uses TRBV7-2 with TRBJ1-5; no definite D call. This CDR3 reads CASSVRRDQPQHF. CDR3 nucleotides: TGTGCCAGCAGCGTCCGTCGAGATCAGCCCCAGCATTTT.